The T cell receptor (beta chain) described here comes from a study of PD-L1 blockade in urothelial cancer. The wider study: Study patients had been treated with 0 to 3 previous chemotherapy regimens.

The protocol was immunoSEQ multiplex PCR, while the TCRdb copy is restricted to in-frame clones and leaves out a portion. The data contain tens of thousands of clones, roughly 80% of them seen just once; the ten biggest clones take up around 3.4%. This CDR3 has 18 amino acids. The trim removed 6 bases at V and 8 bases at J, leaving 22 bases unmatched. The germline gives CDR1 MNHEY, CDR2 SMNVEV (reference sequence). The specimen comprised PBMCs, sampled around atezolizumab (anti-PD-L1) treatment. The chain links TRBV27 to TRBJ1-2; TRBD1 matches 9 bases. This TCR was recovered from a man in his 70s with urothelial cancer. The CDR3: CASSLKVGQGSRGGGYTF. Written as DNA, the CDR3 is TGTGCCAGCAGCCTTAAGGTTGGACAGGGGTCCCGGGGAGGCGGCTACACCTTC.